Listed here are 10 T cell receptor beta chains from one sample, sequenced in a study of shared clonotypes between healthy human individuals. Produced via immunoSEQ multiplex PCR; TCRdb's table is partial and in-frame only. The repertoire holds roughly 600,000 clones, with roughly 98% as singletons. Naive-designated CD8 cells lacked CD45RO, were positively enriched for CCR7, and omitted terminally differentiated effector memory CD45RA+ cells. Sample: naive CD8+ T cells sorted from blood. The receptor source for this set is a man aged 25-40 years in good health.

The chain combines TRBV7-9 with TRBJ1-5, with D uncertain. The germline V and J ends were trimmed by 1 base and 2 bases, with 9 bases remaining between them. The CDR3 extends over 15 amino acids. Germline V gene data show CDR1 as SEHNR and CDR2 as FQNEAQ (reference sequence). The CDR3 is CASSLGLNGNQPQHF. DNA of the CDR3: TGTGCCAGCAGCTTAGGTCTGAATGGCAATCAGCCCCAGCATTTT.

The chain combines TRBV18 with TRBJ2-2; D call uncertain. V was trimmed by 0 bases and J by 1 base, leaving 9 bases between them. The CDR3 totals 16 residues. Germline CDR1 reads KGHSH; CDR2 reads LQKENI. CDR3 sequence: CASSPPGSGNTGELFF. CDR3 nucleotides: TGTGCCAGCTCACCACCGGGGTCCGGGAACACCGGGGAGCTGTTTTTT.

V and J are TRBV11-2 and TRBJ1-1, with D maybe TRBD1 (6 bases). From germline, CDR1 is SGHAT and CDR2 FQNNGV. Trimming shortened V by 5 bases and J by 8 bases, and 27 bases separated the two germline ends. This CDR3 spans 17 amino acids. The chain's CDR3 is CASSHYSDRGSDFEAFF. CDR3 in DNA: TGTGCCAGCAGCCACTACTCGGACAGAGGGAGCGACTTCGAAGCTTTCTTT.

The chain recombines TRBV28 with TRBJ1-5, with D possibly TRBD1 on 6 matching bases. Trimming left V 3 bases short and J 4 bases short, with 16 bases between. Germline lookup yields CDR1 MDHEN and CDR2 SYDVKM. The CDR3 spans 16 residues. CDR3 region: CASSFYRAESNQPQHF. Written as DNA, the CDR3 is TGTGCCAGCAGTTTTTACAGGGCCGAATCAAATCAGCCCCAGCATTTT.

The chain joins TRBV25-1 to TRBJ2-7, with a tentative D call TRBD1 (7 bases). Per the germline V gene, CDR1 is MGHDK and CDR2 is SYGVNS. V lost 6 bases to trimming and J lost 7 bases, with 16 bases between them. This CDR3 is built from 13 residues. The CDR3 reads CASSRQGAGEQYF. DNA for the CDR3: TGTGCCAGCAGCAGACAGGGCGCGGGGGAGCAGTACTTC.

The chain couples TRBV28 to TRBJ2-2, with 9 bases that match TRBD2. The CDR3 runs to 16 residues. J lost 1 base, V lost 6 bases, and 6 bases had no gene match. Per the germline V gene, CDR1 is MDHEN and CDR2 is SYDVKM. CDR3 nucleotide sequence: TGTGCCAGCAGCCGTAGCGGGAGTAGGAACACCGGGGAGCTGTTTTTT. Translated, it gives CASSRSGSRNTGELFF.

This rearrangement joins TRBV9 to TRBJ2-1; weak D call: TRBD2 (5 bases). Trimming shortened V by 0 bases and J by 5 bases, and 9 bases separated the two germline ends. From germline, CDR1 is SGDLS and CDR2 YYNGEE. There are 14 residues in the CDR3. CDR3 nucleotides: TGTGCCAGCAGCGTAGAGACTATGGACAATGAGCAGTTCTTC. This sequence encodes CASSVETMDNEQFF.

The chain recombines TRBV14 with TRBJ2-1; a weak D match, TRBD2 (5 bases). Germline V gives CDR1 SGHDN, CDR2 FVKESK. Trimming took 4 bases from V and 6 from J, leaving 13 bases between them. The CDR3 has 14 amino acids. In DNA, the CDR3 is TGTGCCAGCAGCCCCTTTGGAGGTGGCAATGAGCAGTTCTTC. Its translation: CASSPFGGGNEQFF.

The V call is TRBV29-1, the J call TRBJ1-1; D unclear. The germline CDR1 and CDR2 sequences are SQVTM and ANQGSEA. Trimming removed 3 bases at V and 2 bases at J, with 7 bases between. The CDR3 extends over 12 amino acids. The CDR3 sequence is CSVEADNTEAFF. The CDR3 DNA sequence: TGCAGCGTTGAGGCAGACAACACTGAAGCTTTCTTT.

The chain has TRBV13 and TRBJ1-1; D remains ambiguous. Germline CDR1 reads PRHDT; CDR2 reads FYEKMQ (reference sequence). The V end was cut by 2 bases, the J end by 1 base, with 5 bases between. The CDR3 totals 13 residues. CDR3 DNA: TGTGCCAGCAGCTTATACAGGAACACTGAAGCTTTCTTT. This translates into CASSLYRNTEAFF. The full variable domain, in which reference TRBV13 and TRBJ1-1 provide the parts outside the CDR3, is AAGVIQSPRHLIKEKRETATLKCYPIPRHDTVYWYQQGPGQDPQFLISFYEKMQSDKGSIPDRFSAQQFSDYHSELNMSSLELGDSALYFCASSLYRNTEAFFGQGTRLTVV.